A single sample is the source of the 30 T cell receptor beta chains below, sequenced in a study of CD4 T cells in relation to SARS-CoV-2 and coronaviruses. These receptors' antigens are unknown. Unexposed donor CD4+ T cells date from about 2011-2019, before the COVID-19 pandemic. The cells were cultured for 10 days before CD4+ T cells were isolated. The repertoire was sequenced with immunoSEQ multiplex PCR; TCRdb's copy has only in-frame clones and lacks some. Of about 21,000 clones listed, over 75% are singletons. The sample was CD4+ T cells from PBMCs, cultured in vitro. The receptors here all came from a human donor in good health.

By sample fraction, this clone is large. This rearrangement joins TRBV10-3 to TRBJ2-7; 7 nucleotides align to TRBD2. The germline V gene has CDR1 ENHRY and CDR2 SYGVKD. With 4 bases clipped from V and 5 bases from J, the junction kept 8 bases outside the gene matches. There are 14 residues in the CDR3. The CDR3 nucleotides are TGTGCCATCAGTGTACAAGCGGGAAATGACGAGCAGTACTTC. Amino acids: CAISVQAGNDEQYF.

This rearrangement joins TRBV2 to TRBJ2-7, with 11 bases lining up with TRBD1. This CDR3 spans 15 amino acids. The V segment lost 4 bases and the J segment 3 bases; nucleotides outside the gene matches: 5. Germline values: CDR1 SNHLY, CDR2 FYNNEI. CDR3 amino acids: CASSVGTGGLYEQYF. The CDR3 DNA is TGTGCCAGCAGTGTCGGGACAGGGGGACTCTACGAGCAGTACTTC. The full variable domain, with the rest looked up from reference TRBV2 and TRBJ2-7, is EPEVTQTPSHQVTQMGQEVILRCVPISNHLYFYWYRQILGQKVEFLVSFYNNEISEKSEIFDDQFSVERPDGSNFTLKIRSTKLEDSAMYFCASSVGTGGLYEQYFGPGTRLTVT.

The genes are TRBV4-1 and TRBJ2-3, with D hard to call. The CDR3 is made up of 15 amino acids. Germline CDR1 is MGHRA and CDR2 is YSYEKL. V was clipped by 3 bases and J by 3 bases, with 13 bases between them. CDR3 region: CASSQFARLTDTQYF. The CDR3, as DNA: TGCGCCAGCAGCCAGTTCGCTCGACTGACAGATACGCAGTATTTT.

The CDR3 coding sequence is TGTGCCAGCAGCCGCTCACCCGGCAGGGAGACCCAGTACTTC. Protein: CASSRSPGRETQYF. The chain is built from TRBV7-3 and TRBJ2-5; D gene unclear. Per germline, CDR1 SGHTA and CDR2 FQGTGA. This CDR3 region has 14 residues. The V end lost 5 bases, the J end lost 5 bases, and 15 bases lay between the germline ends.

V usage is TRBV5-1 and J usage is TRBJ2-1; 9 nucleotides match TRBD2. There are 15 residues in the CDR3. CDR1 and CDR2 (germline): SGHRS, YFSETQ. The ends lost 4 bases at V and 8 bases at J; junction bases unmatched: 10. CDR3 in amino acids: CASSQGLAPGDEQFF. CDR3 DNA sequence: TGCGCCAGCAGCCAGGGACTAGCCCCGGGGGATGAGCAGTTCTTC.

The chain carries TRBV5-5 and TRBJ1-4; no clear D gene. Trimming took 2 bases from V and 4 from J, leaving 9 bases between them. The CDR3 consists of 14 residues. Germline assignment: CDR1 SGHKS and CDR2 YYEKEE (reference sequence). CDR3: CASSFGKINEKLFF. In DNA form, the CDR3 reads TGTGCCAGCAGCTTCGGTAAAATTAATGAAAAACTGTTTTTT.

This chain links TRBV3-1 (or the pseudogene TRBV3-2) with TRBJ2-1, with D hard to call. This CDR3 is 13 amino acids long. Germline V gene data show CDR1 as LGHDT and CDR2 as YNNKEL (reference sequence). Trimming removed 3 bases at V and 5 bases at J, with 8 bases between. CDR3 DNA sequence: TGTGCCAGCAGCCATCTACAGAACAATGAGCAGTTCTTC. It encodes CASSHLQNNEQFF.

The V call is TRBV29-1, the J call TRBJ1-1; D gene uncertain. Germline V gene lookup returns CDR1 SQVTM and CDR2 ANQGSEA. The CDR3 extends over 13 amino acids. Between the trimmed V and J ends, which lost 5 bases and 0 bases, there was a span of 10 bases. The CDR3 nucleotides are TGCAGCGTTTCTAACAGTATGAACACTGAAGCTTTCTTT. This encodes CSVSNSMNTEAFF.

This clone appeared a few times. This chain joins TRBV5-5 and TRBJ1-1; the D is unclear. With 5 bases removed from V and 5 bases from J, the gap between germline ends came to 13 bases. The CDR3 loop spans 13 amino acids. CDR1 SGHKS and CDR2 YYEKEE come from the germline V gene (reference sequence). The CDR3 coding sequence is TGTGCCAGCAGTTCTTCCGTGGGAACTGAAGCTTTCTTT. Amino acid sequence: CASSSSVGTEAFF.

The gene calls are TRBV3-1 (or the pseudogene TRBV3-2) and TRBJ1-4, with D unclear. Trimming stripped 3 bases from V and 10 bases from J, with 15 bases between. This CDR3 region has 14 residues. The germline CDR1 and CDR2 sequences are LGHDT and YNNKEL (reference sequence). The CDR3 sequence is CASSHPQPGSKLFF. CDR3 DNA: TGTGCCAGCAGCCATCCCCAACCGGGGTCAAAACTGTTTTTT.

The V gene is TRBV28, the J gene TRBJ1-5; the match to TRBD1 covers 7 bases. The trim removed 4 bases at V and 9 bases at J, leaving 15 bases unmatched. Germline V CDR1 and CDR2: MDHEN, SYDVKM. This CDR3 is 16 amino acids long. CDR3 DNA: TGTGCCAGCAGTTCGTACCGGGACAGAATAATCGGGCCCCAGCATTTT. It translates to CASSSYRDRIIGPQHF.

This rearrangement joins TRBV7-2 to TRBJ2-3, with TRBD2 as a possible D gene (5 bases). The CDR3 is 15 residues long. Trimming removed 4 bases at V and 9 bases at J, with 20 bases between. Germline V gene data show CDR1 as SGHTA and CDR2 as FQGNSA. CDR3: CASSSWGSGSNTQYF. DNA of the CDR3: TGTGCCAGCAGCTCCTGGGGTAGTGGGAGTAACACGCAGTATTTT.

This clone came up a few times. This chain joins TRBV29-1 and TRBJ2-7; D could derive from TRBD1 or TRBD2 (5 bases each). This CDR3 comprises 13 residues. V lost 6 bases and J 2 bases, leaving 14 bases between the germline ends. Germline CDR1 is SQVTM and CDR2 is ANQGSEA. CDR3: CSVGDESPYEQYF. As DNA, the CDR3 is TGCAGCGTGGGGGATGAATCCCCCTACGAGCAGTACTTC.

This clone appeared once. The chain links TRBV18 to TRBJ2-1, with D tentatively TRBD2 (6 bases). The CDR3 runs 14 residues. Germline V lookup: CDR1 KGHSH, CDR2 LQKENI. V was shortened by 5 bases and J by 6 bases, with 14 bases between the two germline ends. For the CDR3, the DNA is TGTGCCAGCTCATTCGGAGGGCCAGGCAATGAGCAGTTCTTC. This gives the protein CASSFGGPGNEQFF.

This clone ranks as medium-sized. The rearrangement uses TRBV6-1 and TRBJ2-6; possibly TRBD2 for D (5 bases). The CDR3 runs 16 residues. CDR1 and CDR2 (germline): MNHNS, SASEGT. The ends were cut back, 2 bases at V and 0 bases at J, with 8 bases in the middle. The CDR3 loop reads CASSELSGSGANVLTF. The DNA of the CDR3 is TGTGCCAGCAGTGAATTAAGCGGCTCTGGGGCCAACGTCCTGACTTTC.

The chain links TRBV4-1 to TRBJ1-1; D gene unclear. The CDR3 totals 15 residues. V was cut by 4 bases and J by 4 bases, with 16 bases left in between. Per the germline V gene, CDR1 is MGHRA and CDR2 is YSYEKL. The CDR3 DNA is TGCGCCAGCAGCCGTGAGGGAACCTTGGGCACTGAAGCTTTCTTT. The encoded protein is CASSREGTLGTEAFF.

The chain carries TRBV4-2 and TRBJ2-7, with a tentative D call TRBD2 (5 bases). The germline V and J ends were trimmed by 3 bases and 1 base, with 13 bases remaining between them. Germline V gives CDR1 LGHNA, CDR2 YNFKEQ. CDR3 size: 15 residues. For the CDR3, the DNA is TGTGCCAGCAGCCAGAGCCGTTTAGCGTCCTACGAGCAGTACTTC. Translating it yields CASSQSRLASYEQYF.

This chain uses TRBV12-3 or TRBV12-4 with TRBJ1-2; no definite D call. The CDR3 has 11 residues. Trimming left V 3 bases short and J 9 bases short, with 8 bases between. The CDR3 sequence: CASSLQFRYTF. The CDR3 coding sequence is TGTGCCAGCAGTTTGCAGTTCCGCTACACCTTC.

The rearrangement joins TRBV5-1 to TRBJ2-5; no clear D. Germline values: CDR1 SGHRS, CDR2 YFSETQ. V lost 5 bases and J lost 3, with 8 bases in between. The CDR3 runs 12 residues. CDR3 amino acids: CASSKSKETQYF. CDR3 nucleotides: TGCGCCAGCAGTAAGTCTAAAGAGACCCAGTACTTC.

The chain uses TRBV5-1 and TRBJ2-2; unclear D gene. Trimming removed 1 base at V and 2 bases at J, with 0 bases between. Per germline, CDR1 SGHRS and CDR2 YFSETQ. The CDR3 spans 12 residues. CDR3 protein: CASSLNTGELFF. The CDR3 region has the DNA TGCGCCAGCAGCTTGAACACCGGGGAGCTGTTTTTT.

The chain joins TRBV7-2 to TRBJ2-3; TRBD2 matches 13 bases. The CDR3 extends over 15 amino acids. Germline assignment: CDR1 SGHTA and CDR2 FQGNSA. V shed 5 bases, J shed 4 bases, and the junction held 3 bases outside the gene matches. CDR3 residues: CASSRLAGGSDTQYF. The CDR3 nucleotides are TGTGCCAGCAGCAGACTAGCGGGAGGCTCAGATACGCAGTATTTT. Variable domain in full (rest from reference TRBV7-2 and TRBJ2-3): GAGVSQSPSNKVTEKGKDVELRCDPISGHTALYWYRQSLGQGLEFLIYFQGNSAPDKSGLPSDRFSAERTGGSVSTLTIQRTQQEDSAVYLCASSRLAGGSDTQYFGPGTRLTVL.

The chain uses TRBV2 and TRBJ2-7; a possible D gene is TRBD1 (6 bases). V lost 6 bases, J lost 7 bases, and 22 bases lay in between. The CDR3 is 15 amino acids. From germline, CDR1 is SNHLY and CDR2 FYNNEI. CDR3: CASSIRDIGRGEQYF. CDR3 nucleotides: TGTGCCAGCAGCATACGGGACATCGGTCGAGGTGAGCAGTACTTC.

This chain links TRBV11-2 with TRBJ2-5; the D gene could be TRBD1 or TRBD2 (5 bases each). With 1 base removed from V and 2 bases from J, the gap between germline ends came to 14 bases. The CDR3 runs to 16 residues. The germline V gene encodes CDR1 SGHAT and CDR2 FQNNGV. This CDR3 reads CASSLGGTPGQETQYF. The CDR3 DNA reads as TGTGCCAGCAGCTTAGGGGGGACCCCGGGACAAGAGACCCAGTACTTC.

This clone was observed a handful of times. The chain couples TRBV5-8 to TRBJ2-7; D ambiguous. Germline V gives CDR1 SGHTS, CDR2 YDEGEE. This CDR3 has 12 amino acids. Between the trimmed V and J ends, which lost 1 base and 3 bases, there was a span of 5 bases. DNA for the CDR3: TGTGCCAGCAGCTTGATGAACTACGAGCAGTACTTC. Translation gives CASSLMNYEQYF.

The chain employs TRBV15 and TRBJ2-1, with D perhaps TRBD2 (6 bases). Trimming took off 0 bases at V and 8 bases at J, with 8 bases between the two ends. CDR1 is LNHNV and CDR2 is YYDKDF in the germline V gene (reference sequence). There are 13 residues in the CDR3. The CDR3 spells CATSRDRGYEQFF. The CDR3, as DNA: TGTGCCACCAGCAGAGATCGGGGGTATGAGCAGTTCTTC.

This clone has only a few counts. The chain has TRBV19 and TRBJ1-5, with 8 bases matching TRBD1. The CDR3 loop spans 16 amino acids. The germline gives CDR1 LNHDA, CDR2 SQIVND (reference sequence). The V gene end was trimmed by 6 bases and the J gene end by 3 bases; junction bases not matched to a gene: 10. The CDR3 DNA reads TGTGCCAGTAGACCCAGGACAGGGAACTACAATCAGCCCCAGCATTTT. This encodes CASRPRTGNYNQPQHF.

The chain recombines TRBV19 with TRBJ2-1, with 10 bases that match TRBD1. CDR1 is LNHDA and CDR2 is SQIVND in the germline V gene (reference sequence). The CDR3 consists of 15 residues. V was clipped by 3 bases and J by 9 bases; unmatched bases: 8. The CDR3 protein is CASSIRSRQGAEQFF. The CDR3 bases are TGTGCCAGTAGTATTAGGTCACGACAGGGGGCTGAGCAGTTCTTC. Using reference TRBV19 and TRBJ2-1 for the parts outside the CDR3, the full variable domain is DGGITQSPKYLFRKEGQNVTLSCEQNLNHDAMYWYRQDPGQGLRLIYYSQIVNDFQKGDIAEGYSVSREKKESFPLTVTSAQKNPTAFYLCASSIRSRQGAEQFFGPGTRLTVL.

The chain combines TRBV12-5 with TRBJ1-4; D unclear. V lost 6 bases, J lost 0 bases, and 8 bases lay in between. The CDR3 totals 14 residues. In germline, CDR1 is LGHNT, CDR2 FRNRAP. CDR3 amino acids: CASGAGTTNEKLFF. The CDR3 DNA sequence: TGTGCTAGTGGAGCAGGAACAACTAATGAAAAACTGTTTTTT.

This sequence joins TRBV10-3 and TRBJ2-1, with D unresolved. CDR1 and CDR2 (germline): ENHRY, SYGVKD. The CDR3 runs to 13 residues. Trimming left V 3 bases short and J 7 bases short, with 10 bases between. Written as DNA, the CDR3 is TGTGCCATCAGTGAAATAGTAGGGAATGAGCAGTTCTTC. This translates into CAISEIVGNEQFF.

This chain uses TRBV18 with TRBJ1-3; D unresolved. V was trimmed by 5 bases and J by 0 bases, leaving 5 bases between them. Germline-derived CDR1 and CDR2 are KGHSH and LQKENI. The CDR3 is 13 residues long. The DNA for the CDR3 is TGTGCCAGCTCATCAAACTCTGGAAACACCATATATTTT. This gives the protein CASSSNSGNTIYF.